The 13 T cell receptor beta chains presented below share a single source sample, sequenced in a study of T cell repertoires in cytomegalovirus infection. One entry per CDR3 protein results from TCRdb running MiXCR on the reads. The top ten hold 10% to 15% of the sample, which has 250,000 to 400,000 distinct CDR3 sequences, roughly 25% seen once. These receptors' antigens are unknown. This specimen was cultured PBMCs, taken from culture after CMV antigen stimulation. The receptors shown here come from a human donor in good health (CMV status not recorded). Some clones in this sample may be carry-over from other donors' samples.

This chain uses TRBV27 with TRBJ2-1; maybe TRBD2 (5 bases). This CDR3 is built from 15 residues. Germline CDR1 reads MNHEY; CDR2 reads SMNVEV (reference sequence). The V end lost 7 bases, the J end lost 8 bases, and 21 bases lay between the germline ends. CDR3 sequence: CASTTIDGLVYEQFF. Here the CDR3 DNA reads TGTGCCAGCACCACGATCGACGGACTCGTCTATGAGCAGTTCTTC.

This clonotype was counted a few times. The chain joins TRBV2 to TRBJ2-7; tentatively, D is TRBD2 (5 bases). V shed 9 bases and J shed 0 bases, with 18 bases lying between them. There are 15 residues in the CDR3. Per the germline V gene, CDR1 is SNHLY and CDR2 is FYNNEI. CDR3 sequence reads: CASEDSSANSYEQYF. For the CDR3, the DNA is TGTGCCAGTGAGGATAGTAGCGCTAACTCCTACGAGCAGTACTTC.

This clonotype came up a few times. The chain recombines TRBV28 with TRBJ1-5; no definite D call. This CDR3 is built from 13 residues. Germline CDR1 and CDR2: MDHEN and SYDVKM. V lost 6 bases, J lost 0 bases, and 6 bases lay in between. The CDR3 loop is CASSKGSNQPQHF. CDR3 bases: TGTGCCAGCAGCAAGGGTAGCAATCAGCCCCAGCATTTT.

The DNA for the CDR3 is TGTGCCAGCAGTTTGTCGGGAGCAGGGATAAGGAATGAGCAGTTCTTC. It encodes CASSLSGAGIRNEQFF. V gene TRBV6-2 or TRBV6-3 combines with J gene TRBJ2-1; D may be TRBD2 (6 bases). The CDR3 runs to 16 residues. CDR1 is MNHEY and CDR2 is SVGEGT in the germline V gene. With 4 bases removed from V and 7 bases from J, the gap between germline ends came to 20 bases.

J is TRBJ2-7 and V is TRBV29-1; weak D call: TRBD2 (6 bases). V was pared by 6 bases and J by 2 bases, with 20 bases between. Germline CDR1 and CDR2: SQVTM and ANQGSEA. There are 15 residues in the CDR3. The CDR3 spells CSVGGRGLGTYEQYF. CDR3 in DNA: TGCAGCGTCGGAGGACGGGGGTTGGGTACCTACGAGCAGTACTTC.

CDR3 residues: CASSHAPGGYTF. CDR3 DNA sequence: TGCGCCAGCAGCCACGCCCCTGGGGGCTACACCTTC. The chain uses TRBV4-1 and TRBJ1-2; the D is unclear. The ends were cut back, 3 bases at V and 8 bases at J, with 10 bases in the middle. The CDR3 loop spans 12 amino acids. The V gene's germline CDR1 is MGHRA and CDR2 YSYEKL.

The chain carries TRBV9 and TRBJ2-6; 15 nucleotides agree with TRBD2. The germline V gene has CDR1 SGDLS and CDR2 YYNGEE. CDR3 length: 19 amino acids. The ends lost 0 bases at V and 0 bases at J; junction bases unmatched: 1. The CDR3 protein is CASSVGTSGRGSGANVLTF. The DNA for the CDR3 is TGTGCCAGCAGCGTAGGGACTAGCGGGAGGGGCTCTGGGGCCAACGTCCTGACTTTC.

The rearrangement links TRBV14 to TRBJ2-1; 10 bases match TRBD2. The ends lost 3 bases at V and 6 bases at J; junction bases unmatched: 5. Germline-derived CDR1 and CDR2 are SGHDN and FVKESK. This CDR3 has 15 residues. The CDR3 sequence: CASSHRLAGVNEQFF. The CDR3 DNA reads TGTGCCAGCAGCCACCGACTAGCGGGTGTCAATGAGCAGTTCTTC.

This chain connects TRBV28 to TRBJ2-7; D could derive from TRBD1 or TRBD2 (5 bases each). V gave up 7 bases and J gave up 3 bases, with 13 bases separating them. The length of the CDR3 is 13 residues. Germline V lookup: CDR1 MDHEN, CDR2 SYDVKM. The DNA of the CDR3 is TGTGCCAGCACTACGGGGACCAGCTACGAGCAGTACTTC. Translated, it gives CASTTGTSYEQYF.

This clonotype was recorded a few times. The chain joins TRBV7-9 to TRBJ2-1; tentatively, D is TRBD2 (6 bases). CDR1 and CDR2 from the germline V gene are SEHNR and FQNEAQ (reference sequence). The CDR3 is 15 residues long. V gave up 2 bases and J gave up 9 bases, with 17 bases separating them. In DNA, the CDR3 is TGTGCCAGCAGCTTATTGTCTAGGGCCGGGAGTGAGCAGTTCTTC. Protein product: CASSLLSRAGSEQFF.

The table lists this clonotype with a few counts. The J gene is TRBJ1-1, the V gene TRBV4-1; perhaps TRBD1 as D (5 bases). The germline V gene has CDR1 MGHRA and CDR2 YSYEKL. The CDR3 runs 17 residues. Trimming shortened V by 4 bases and J by 1 base, and 19 bases separated the two germline ends. The CDR3 reads CASSPPRVGAENTEAFF. In DNA form, the CDR3 reads TGCGCCAGCAGCCCTCCCCGGGTCGGGGCGGAGAACACTGAAGCTTTCTTT.

The count of this clonotype is one. The chain joins TRBV12-3 or TRBV12-4 to TRBJ1-2, with TRBD1 matching over 8 bases. J gave up 5 bases and V 5 bases, and 7 bases lay outside the gene matches. This CDR3 region has 14 residues. CDR3 DNA: TGTGCCAGCAGTCCTGGGACAGGAGTTTATGGCTACACCTTC. Translated, it gives CASSPGTGVYGYTF.

J is TRBJ2-3 and V is TRBV2, with 7 bases fitting TRBD1. This CDR3 comprises 13 residues. Germline assignment: CDR1 SNHLY and CDR2 FYNNEI. The V segment lost 9 bases and the J segment 3 bases; nucleotides outside the gene matches: 6. The CDR3 loop reads CARGQSGTDTQYF. In DNA, the CDR3 is TGTGCCAGGGGACAGTCGGGGACAGATACGCAGTATTTT. The whole variable domain, filled in from reference TRBV2 and TRBJ2-3, reads EPEVTQTPSHQVTQMGQEVILRCVPISNHLYFYWYRQILGQKVEFLVSFYNNEISEKSEIFDDQFSVERPDGSNFTLKIRSTKLEDSAMYFCARGQSGTDTQYFGPGTRLTVL.